This T cell receptor (beta chain) stems from a study of beta chain features in type 1 diabetes. Study in general: All samples together contributed around 100,000,000 sorted cells for examination.

V dropped 3 bases and J dropped 4 bases, with 7 bases sitting between them. The CDR3 consists of 12 residues. CDR1 is KGHSH and CDR2 is LQKENI in the germline V gene. As to this clone: The sample contains more than one DNA sequence encoding this CDR3.

The investigators reverse transcribed all of the isolated RNA, so they sequenced expressed TCRB transcripts. Only in-frame clones appear in the TCRdb table, and some are missing; sequencing was by immunoSEQ multiplex PCR. The repertoire has under 300,000 clones, about 25% of them found once; the top ten carry 3.5% to 4.5%. Source material: central memory CD4+ T cells from blood. The origin of this receptor is a man aged 25-45 years in good health. The chain combines TRBV18 with TRBJ2-7; D remains unclear. CDR3 DNA: TGTGCCAGCTCACCCCCCTCGTACGAGCAGTACTTC. Its translation: CASSPPSYEQYF. Using reference TRBV18 and TRBJ2-7 for the parts outside the CDR3, the full variable domain is NAGVMQNPRHLVRRRGQEARLRCSPMKGHSHVYWYRQLPEEGLKFMVYLQKENIIDESGMPKERFSAEFPKEGPSILRIQQVVRGDSAAYFCASSPPSYEQYFGPGTRLTVT.